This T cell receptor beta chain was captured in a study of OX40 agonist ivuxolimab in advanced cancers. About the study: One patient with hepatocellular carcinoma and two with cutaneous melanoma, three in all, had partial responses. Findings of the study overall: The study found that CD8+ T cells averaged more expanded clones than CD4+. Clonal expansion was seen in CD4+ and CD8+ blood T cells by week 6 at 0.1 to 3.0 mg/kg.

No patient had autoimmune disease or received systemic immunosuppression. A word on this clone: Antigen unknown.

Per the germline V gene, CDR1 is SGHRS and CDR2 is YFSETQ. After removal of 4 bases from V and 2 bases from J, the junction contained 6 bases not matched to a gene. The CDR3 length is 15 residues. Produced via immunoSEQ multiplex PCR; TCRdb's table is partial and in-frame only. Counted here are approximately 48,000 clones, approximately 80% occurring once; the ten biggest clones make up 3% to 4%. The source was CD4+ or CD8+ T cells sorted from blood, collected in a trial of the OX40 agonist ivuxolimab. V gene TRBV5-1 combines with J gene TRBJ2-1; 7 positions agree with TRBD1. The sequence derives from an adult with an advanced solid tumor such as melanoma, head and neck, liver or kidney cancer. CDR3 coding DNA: TGCGCCAGCAGCCCACAGGGGTACGCCTACAATGAGCAGTTCTTC. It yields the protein CASSPQGYAYNEQFF.